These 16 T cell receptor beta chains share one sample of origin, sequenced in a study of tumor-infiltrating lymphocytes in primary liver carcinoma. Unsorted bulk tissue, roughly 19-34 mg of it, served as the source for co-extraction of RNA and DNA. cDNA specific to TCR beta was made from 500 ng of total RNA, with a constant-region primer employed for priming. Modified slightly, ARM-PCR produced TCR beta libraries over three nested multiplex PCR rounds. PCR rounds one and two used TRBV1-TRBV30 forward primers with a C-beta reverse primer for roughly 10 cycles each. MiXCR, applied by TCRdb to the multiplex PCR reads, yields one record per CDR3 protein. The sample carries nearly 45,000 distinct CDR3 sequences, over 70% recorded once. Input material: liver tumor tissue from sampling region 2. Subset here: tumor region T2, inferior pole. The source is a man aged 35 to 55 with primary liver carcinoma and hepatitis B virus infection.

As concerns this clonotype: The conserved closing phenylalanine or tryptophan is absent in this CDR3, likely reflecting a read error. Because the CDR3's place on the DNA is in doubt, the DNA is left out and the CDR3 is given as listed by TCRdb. Here the CDR3 reads CSVKFGPSIYGYTL. The rearrangement uses TRBV29-1 and TRBJ1-2. The germline gives CDR1 SQVTM, CDR2 ANQGSEA. The CDR3 contains 14 residues when both ends are counted.

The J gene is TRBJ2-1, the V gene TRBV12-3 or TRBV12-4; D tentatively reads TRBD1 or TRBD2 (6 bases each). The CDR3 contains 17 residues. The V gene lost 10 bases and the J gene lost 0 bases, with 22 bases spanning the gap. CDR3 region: CANGEGGGYLSYNEQFF. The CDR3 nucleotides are TGTGCCAACGGAGAGGGGGGCGGGTATCTCTCCTACAATGAGCAGTTCTTC.

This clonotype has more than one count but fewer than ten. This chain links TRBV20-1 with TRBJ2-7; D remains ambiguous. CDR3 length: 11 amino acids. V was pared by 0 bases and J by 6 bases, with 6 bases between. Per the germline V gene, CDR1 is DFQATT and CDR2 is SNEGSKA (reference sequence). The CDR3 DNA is TGCAGTGCTAGAGACTACACCGAGCAGTACTTC. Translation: CSARDYTEQYF.

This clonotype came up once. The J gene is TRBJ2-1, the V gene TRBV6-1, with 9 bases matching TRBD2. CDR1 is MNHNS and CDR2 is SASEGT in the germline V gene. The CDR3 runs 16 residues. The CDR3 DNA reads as TGTACCACGATGAATATAGCGGGAGAAACCCACAATGAGCAGTTCTTC. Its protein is CTTMNIAGETHNEQFF.

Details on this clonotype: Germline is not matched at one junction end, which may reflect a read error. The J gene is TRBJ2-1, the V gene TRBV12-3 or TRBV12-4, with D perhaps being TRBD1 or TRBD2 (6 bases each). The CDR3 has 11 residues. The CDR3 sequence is CASSRGGEQLF. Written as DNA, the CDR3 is TGTGCCAGTAGCAGGGGAGGTGAGCAGCTCTTC.

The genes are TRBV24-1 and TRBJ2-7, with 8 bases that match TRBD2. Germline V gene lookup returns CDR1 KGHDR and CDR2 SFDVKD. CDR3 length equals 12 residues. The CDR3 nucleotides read TGTTCCATCAGTGCGGGAGGCGACGAGCAGTACTTC. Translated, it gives CSISAGGDEQYF.

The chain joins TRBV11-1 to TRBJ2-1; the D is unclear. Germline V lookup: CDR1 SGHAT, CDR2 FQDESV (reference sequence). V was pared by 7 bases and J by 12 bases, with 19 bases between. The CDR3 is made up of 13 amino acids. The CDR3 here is CASIISEIHGQFF. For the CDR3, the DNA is TGTGCCAGCATCATTTCTGAAATCCATGGGCAGTTCTTC.

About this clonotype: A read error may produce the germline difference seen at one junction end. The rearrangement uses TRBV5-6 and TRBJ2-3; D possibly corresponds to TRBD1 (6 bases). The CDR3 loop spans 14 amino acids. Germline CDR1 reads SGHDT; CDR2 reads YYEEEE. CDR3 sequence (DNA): TGTGCCAGCAGCTTGCAGGGGACAACAGATACGCAATATTTT. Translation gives CASSLQGTTDTQYF.

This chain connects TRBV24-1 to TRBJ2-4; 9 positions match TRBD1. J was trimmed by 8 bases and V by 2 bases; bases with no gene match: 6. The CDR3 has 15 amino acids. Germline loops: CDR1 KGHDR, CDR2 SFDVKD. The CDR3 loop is CATSDSTGGVDIQYF. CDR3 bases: TGTGCCACCAGTGATTCGACAGGGGGAGTGGACATTCAGTACTTC.

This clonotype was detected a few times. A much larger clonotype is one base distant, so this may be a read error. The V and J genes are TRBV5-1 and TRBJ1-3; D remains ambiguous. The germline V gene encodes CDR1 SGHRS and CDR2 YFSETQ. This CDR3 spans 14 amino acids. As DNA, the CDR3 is TGCGCCGGCAGCTTGGCAACGGGAGGAAACACCATATATTTT. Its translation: CAGSLATGGNTIYF.

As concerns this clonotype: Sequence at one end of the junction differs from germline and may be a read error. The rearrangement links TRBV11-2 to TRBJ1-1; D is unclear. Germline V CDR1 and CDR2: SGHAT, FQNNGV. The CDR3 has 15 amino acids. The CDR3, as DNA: TGTGGCAGCAGCGGTAACCTTAAAGCGTACACTGAAACTTTCTTT. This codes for CGSSGNLKAYTETFF.

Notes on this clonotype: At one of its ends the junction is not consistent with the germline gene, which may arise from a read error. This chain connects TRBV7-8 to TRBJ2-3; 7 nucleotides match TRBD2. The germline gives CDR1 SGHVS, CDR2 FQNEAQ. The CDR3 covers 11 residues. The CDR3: CARSAGDTQYF. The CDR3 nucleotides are TGTGCCAGGAGCGCGGGAGATACACAGTATTTT.

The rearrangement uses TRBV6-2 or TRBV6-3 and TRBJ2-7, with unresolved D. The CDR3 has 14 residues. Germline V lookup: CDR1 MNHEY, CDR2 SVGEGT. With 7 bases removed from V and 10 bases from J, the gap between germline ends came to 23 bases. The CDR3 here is CASNDAKGRYGQYF. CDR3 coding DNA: TGTGCCAGCAATGACGCCAAGGGAAGGTACGGACAGTACTTC.

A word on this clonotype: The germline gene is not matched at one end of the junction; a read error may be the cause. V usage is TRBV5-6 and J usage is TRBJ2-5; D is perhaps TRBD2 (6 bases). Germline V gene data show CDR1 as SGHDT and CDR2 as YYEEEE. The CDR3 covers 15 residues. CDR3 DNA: TGTGCCAGCAGCTTTCGGGGGAATCCCCGGGAGACTCAGCACTTC. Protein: CASSFRGNPRETQHF. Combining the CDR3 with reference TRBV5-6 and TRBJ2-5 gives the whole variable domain DAGVTQSPTHLIKTRGQQVTLRCSPKSGHDTVSWYQQALGQGPQFIFQYYEEEERQRGNFPDRFSGHQFPNYSSELNVNALLLGDSALYLCASSFRGNPRETQHFGPGTRLLVL.

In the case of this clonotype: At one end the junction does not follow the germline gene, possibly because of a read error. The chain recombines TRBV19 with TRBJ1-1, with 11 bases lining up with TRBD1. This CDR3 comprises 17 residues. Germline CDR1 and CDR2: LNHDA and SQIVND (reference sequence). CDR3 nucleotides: TGTGTCAGTCGCACCCGGGGACAGGGGGATCTGAACACTGAAGCTTTCTTT. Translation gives CVSRTRGQGDLNTEAFF. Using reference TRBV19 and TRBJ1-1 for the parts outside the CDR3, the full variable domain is DGGITQSPKYLFRKEGQNVTLSCEQNLNHDAMYWYRQDPGQGLRLIYYSQIVNDFQKGDIAEGYSVSREKKESFPLTVTSAQKNPTAFYLCVSRTRGQGDLNTEAFFGQGTRLTVV.

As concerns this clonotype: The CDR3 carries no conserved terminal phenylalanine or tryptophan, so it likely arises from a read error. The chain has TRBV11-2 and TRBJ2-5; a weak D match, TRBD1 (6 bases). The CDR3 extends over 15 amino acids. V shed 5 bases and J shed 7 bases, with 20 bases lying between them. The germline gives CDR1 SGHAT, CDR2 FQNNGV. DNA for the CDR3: TGTGCCAGCAGCCCCCGGCCAGTCCCAGGGGTGACCCAGTACCTC. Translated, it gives CASSPRPVPGVTQYL.